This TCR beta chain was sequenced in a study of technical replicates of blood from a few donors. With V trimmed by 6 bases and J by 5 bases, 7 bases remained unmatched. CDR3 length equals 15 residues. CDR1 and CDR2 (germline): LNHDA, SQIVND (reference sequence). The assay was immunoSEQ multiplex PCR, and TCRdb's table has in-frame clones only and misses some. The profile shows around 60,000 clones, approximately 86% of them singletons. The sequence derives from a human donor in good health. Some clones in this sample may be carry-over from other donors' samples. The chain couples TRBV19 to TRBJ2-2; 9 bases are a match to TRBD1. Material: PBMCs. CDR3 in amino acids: CASRITGGGTGELFF. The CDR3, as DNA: TGTGCCAGTAGGATCACAGGGGGCGGAACCGGGGAGCTGTTTTTT. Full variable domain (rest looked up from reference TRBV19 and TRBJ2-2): DGGITQSPKYLFRKEGQNVTLSCEQNLNHDAMYWYRQDPGQGLRLIYYSQIVNDFQKGDIAEGYSVSREKKESFPLTVTSAQKNPTAFYLCASRITGGGTGELFFGEGSRLTVL.